These 21 T cell receptor beta chains originate from one sample sequenced in a study of blood T cell repertoires in COVID-19 (dated by TCRdb to 2020 to 2022). Library preparation used the immunoSEQ multiplex PCR assay. TCRdb re-hosts the immuneACCESS table, in-frame sequences only. Its copies lack some clones; in the studies checked, an unresolved V gene accounts for under half of them, and the cause for the rest is not known. The sample table holds roughly 120,000 clones, of which 70% to 90% were seen once. Roughly 4.9% of the sample rests with the top ten. Sequencing input: peripheral blood. All receptors come from a human donor in a cohort sampled during active COVID-19.

The chain combines TRBV12-5 with TRBJ2-2, with TRBD1 matching over 8 bases. Germline-derived CDR1 and CDR2 are LGHNT and FRNRAP. CDR3 size: 15 residues. With 8 bases clipped from V and 4 bases from J, the junction kept 9 bases outside the gene matches. The CDR3 sequence is CASMWTGSGTGELFF. The CDR3 coding sequence is TGTGCTAGTATGTGGACAGGGTCGGGCACCGGGGAGCTGTTTTTT.

This clone was seen more than once but under ten times. The chain employs TRBV9 and TRBJ1-1, with D possibly TRBD1 on 6 matching bases. V gave up 4 bases and J gave up 10 bases, with 17 bases separating them. The CDR3 is 13 residues long. CDR1 and CDR2 from the germline V gene are SGDLS and YYNGEE. The CDR3 reads CASSSRGGPGAFF. As DNA, the CDR3 is TGTGCCAGCAGCTCCCGAGGGGGTCCTGGAGCTTTCTTT.

This clone was found once. The J gene is TRBJ1-2, the V gene TRBV4-1, with a possible D match to TRBD1 (5 bases). Trimming shortened V by 4 bases and J by 5 bases, and 20 bases separated the two germline ends. CDR1 MGHRA and CDR2 YSYEKL come from the germline V gene. The CDR3 is 16 amino acids. The CDR3 region has the DNA TGCGCCAGCAGCCTGAGGAACACGACAGTGCGGTATGGCTACACCTTC. The encoded protein is CASSLRNTTVRYGYTF.

V gene TRBV11-2 combines with J gene TRBJ1-1, with D possibly being TRBD1 (6 bases). The CDR3 has 14 residues. Deletions cut 1 base from V and 8 bases from J, with 14 bases between. Germline V CDR1 and CDR2: SGHAT, FQNNGV. The CDR3 DNA sequence: TGTGCCAGCAGCTTAGTAGTAGGGGGAGAGGAAGCTTTCTTT. Its translation is CASSLVVGGEEAFF.

The CDR3, as DNA: TGTGCCAGCAGCTTAACAAGGACAGGCGGGGGCTACACCTTC. This codes for CASSLTRTGGGYTF. V and J are TRBV13 and TRBJ1-2; TRBD1 matches 7 bases. The junction had 8 bases not matched to a gene; V was cut back by 2 bases and J by 8 bases. CDR1 is PRHDT and CDR2 is FYEKMQ in the germline V gene (reference sequence). This CDR3 has 14 residues.

The chain combines TRBV25-1 with TRBJ1-5; a weak D match, TRBD1 (6 bases). V lost 2 bases, J lost 4 bases, and 9 bases lay in between. The CDR3 runs 14 residues. Germline loops: CDR1 MGHDK, CDR2 SYGVNS. The CDR3 here is CASSETGINQPQHF. As DNA, the CDR3 is TGTGCCAGCAGTGAAACAGGGATAAATCAGCCCCAGCATTTT.

This clone has just one count. The chain joins TRBV28 to TRBJ1-2, with a tentative D call TRBD1 (6 bases). CDR3 length equals 14 residues. Germline-derived CDR1 and CDR2 are MDHEN and SYDVKM. V dropped 6 bases and J dropped 3 bases, with 14 bases sitting between them. CDR3 bases: TGTGCCAGCAGCCTAAGACAGGCCCACTATGGCTACACCTTC. Protein: CASSLRQAHYGYTF.

CDR3 sequence (DNA): TGTGCCAGCAGCCCGGATGGAGACAGAAACTATGGCTACACCTTC. This codes for CASSPDGDRNYGYTF. The chain has TRBV3-1 (or the pseudogene TRBV3-2) and TRBJ1-2, with a weak D call TRBD1 (5 bases). Germline V CDR1 and CDR2: LGHDT, YNNKEL (reference sequence). V was trimmed by 4 bases and J by 2 bases, leaving 14 bases between them. The CDR3 covers 15 residues.

The chain is built from TRBV11-2 and TRBJ1-5, with D perhaps TRBD1 (5 bases). CDR3 length: 14 residues. Trimming left V 0 bases short and J 11 bases short, with 14 bases between. CDR1 and CDR2 (germline): SGHAT, FQNNGV. CDR3 in amino acids: CASSLDGGTTAQHF. CDR3 in DNA: TGTGCCAGCAGCTTAGATGGGGGGACTACGGCCCAGCATTTT.

The chain carries TRBV27 and TRBJ1-1; no firm D call. CDR3 length: 12 amino acids. Germline V gives CDR1 MNHEY, CDR2 SMNVEV (reference sequence). Trimming stripped 6 bases from V and 4 bases from J, with 9 bases between. For the CDR3, the DNA is TGTGCCAGCAGGGAAAGGAGCACTGAAGCTTTCTTT. This encodes CASRERSTEAFF.

The J gene is TRBJ2-1, the V gene TRBV12-5, with TRBD2 as a possible D gene (6 bases). The CDR3 length is 14 residues. Trimming removed 5 bases at V and 14 bases at J, with 22 bases between. The V gene's germline CDR1 is LGHNT and CDR2 FRNRAP. CDR3 amino acids: CASGPTPRTTGEFF. CDR3 nucleotides: TGTGCTAGTGGTCCGACGCCTAGGACTACCGGGGAGTTCTTC.

V gene TRBV18 combines with J gene TRBJ2-7, with D possibly being TRBD1 (6 bases). The CDR3 runs to 16 residues. The germline V and J ends were trimmed by 6 bases and 0 bases, with 18 bases remaining between them. The germline V gene has CDR1 KGHSH and CDR2 LQKENI. Written as DNA, the CDR3 is TGTGCCAGCTCCTCGGTAAACAGGGATGGCTCCTACGAGCAGTACTTC. As protein: CASSSVNRDGSYEQYF.

The rearrangement uses TRBV6-5 and TRBJ2-2; D is perhaps TRBD2 (6 bases). Trimming shortened V by 6 bases and J by 6 bases, and 17 bases separated the two germline ends. The CDR3 is 15 amino acids. In germline, CDR1 is MNHEY, CDR2 SVGAGI. The CDR3 loop reads CASSRSSALAGELFF. DNA for the CDR3: TGTGCCAGCAGCCGCTCTAGCGCCCTGGCCGGGGAGCTGTTTTTT.

In DNA form, the CDR3 reads TGTGCCAGCAGCTTTGACAGGGGAACCTACACCTTC. Encoded protein: CASSFDRGTYTF. The chain employs TRBV7-9 and TRBJ1-2, with 8 bases lining up with TRBD1. V was clipped by 3 bases and J by 10 bases; unmatched bases: 4. Germline CDR1 reads SEHNR; CDR2 reads FQNEAQ (reference sequence). The CDR3 extends over 12 amino acids.

This sequence joins TRBV20-1 and TRBJ2-7; 9 bases agree with TRBD2. The V and J ends lost 3 bases and 4 bases, in that order; junction bases with no gene match: 4. From germline, CDR1 is DFQATT and CDR2 SNEGSKA (reference sequence). This CDR3 is built from 13 residues. The CDR3 here is CSASGTSWYEQYF. The CDR3 DNA is TGCAGTGCTAGTGGGACTAGCTGGTACGAGCAGTACTTC.

The chain couples TRBV9 to TRBJ1-6; 7 positions match TRBD1. The germline V gene has CDR1 SGDLS and CDR2 YYNGEE. V lost 1 base and J lost 8; bases outside the gene matches: 6. This CDR3 has 15 amino acids. The CDR3 bases are TGTGCCAGCAGCGTACAAGGGGGCCTCGATTCACCCCTCCACTTT. This encodes CASSVQGGLDSPLHF.

The CDR3 spells CASSSPGSGSRNEQYF. The CDR3 nucleotides are TGTGCCAGCAGCTCGCCGGGTAGCGGGAGTCGCAACGAGCAGTACTTC. This chain joins TRBV7-9 and TRBJ2-7; 9 nucleotides agree with TRBD2. The CDR3 runs 16 residues. The trim removed 4 bases at V and 5 bases at J, leaving 12 bases unmatched. The germline gives CDR1 SEHNR, CDR2 FQNEAQ (reference sequence). Complete variable domain (other parts from reference TRBV7-9 and TRBJ2-7): DTGVSQNPRHKITKRGQNVTFRCDPISEHNRLYWYRQTLGQGPEFLTYFQNEAQLEKSRLLSDRFSAERPKGSFSTLEIQRTEQGDSAMYLCASSSPGSGSRNEQYFGPGTRLTVT.

V and J are TRBV7-9 and TRBJ2-7, with D hard to call. V was cut by 5 bases and J by 2 bases, with 19 bases left in between. CDR3 length: 16 amino acids. Germline V gene sequence: CDR1 SEHNR, CDR2 FQNEAQ (reference sequence). In DNA, the CDR3 is TGTGCCAGCAGCAGTGCTCAAAGACACGGCCCCTACGAGCAGTACTTC. Translating it yields CASSSAQRHGPYEQYF.

This chain links TRBV4-3 with TRBJ2-7; D gene unclear. In germline, CDR1 is LGHNA, CDR2 YSLEER. The CDR3 totals 15 residues. Trimming cost V 1 base and J 2 bases, with 12 bases left between them. The CDR3 protein is CASSQVFGAAYEQYF. In DNA, the CDR3 is TGCGCCAGCAGCCAAGTCTTTGGAGCCGCCTACGAGCAGTACTTC.

This clone was observed once. The chain couples TRBV28 to TRBJ2-1, with 7 bases identical to TRBD2. The CDR3 totals 18 residues. After removal of 4 bases from V and 4 bases from J, the junction contained 16 bases not matched to a gene. CDR1 is MDHEN and CDR2 is SYDVKM in the germline V gene. CDR3 in amino acids: CASSSHRLAGGAYNEQFF. The DNA of the CDR3 is TGTGCCAGCAGTTCCCATCGACTAGCTGGTGGCGCTTACAATGAGCAGTTCTTC.

The chain couples TRBV7-9 to TRBJ2-7; 12 nucleotides line up with TRBD2. The CDR3 has 16 residues. Germline lookup yields CDR1 SEHNR and CDR2 FQNEAQ (reference sequence). J was trimmed by 0 bases and V by 5 bases; bases with no gene match: 5. CDR3 sequence: CASSIRTSGTSYEQYF. The CDR3 coding sequence is TGTGCCAGCAGCATACGGACTAGCGGGACCTCCTACGAGCAGTACTTC.